This T cell receptor (beta chain) was identified during a study of blood T cells in healthy people across ages. General study findings and limits: Strong correlation linked observed beta diversity and percent naive T cells.

This clonotype appeared many times. The target antigen is unknown. Each donor had around 9.8 milliliters of peripheral blood drawn. This CDR3 region has 12 residues. CDR1 ENHRY and CDR2 SYGVKD come from the germline V gene. Trimming pared 5 bases from V and 3 bases from J, leaving 8 bases between. A sample-barcoded 5' primer and a J-beta primer mix were used in a second PCR of about 6 to 11 cycles. TCRdb called the 5' RACE reads again in MiXCR, with one record for every CDR3 protein. The sample includes roughly 700,000 distinct CDR3 sequences, about 30% seen only once; the top ten take 15%. The sequence derives from an elderly woman in good health. The specimen sequenced was blood. The chain uses TRBV10-3 and TRBJ2-7, with D possibly TRBD1 on 5 matching bases. As DNA, the CDR3 is TGTGCCATCAGTTCGCAGGGCTACGAGCAGTACTTC. Translation: CAISSQGYEQYF.